The clone carrying this T cell receptor beta chain has just a few counts. Its cognate antigen is unknown. These data are taken from a study of blood T cells in healthy people across ages. The study, taken as a whole, reports: With age, beta diversity per million T cells declined roughly linearly, significantly by over 35.

The second PCR ran about 6 to 12 cycles with a sample-barcoded 5' primer and J-beta primers. Every cDNA was tagged by a template-switch adaptor with 12 random nucleotides. TCRdb fed the 5' RACE reads into MiXCR, producing one record per CDR3 protein. Altogether roughly 1.7 million distinct CDR3 sequences are present, around 36% being singletons, with the ten largest covering about 10%. Researchers report isolating at least 7 million PBMCs per sample. The germline gives CDR1 DFQATT, CDR2 SNEGSKA (reference sequence). Trimming left V 3 bases short and J 4 bases short, with 13 bases between. This CDR3 is built from 14 residues.

V is TRBV20-1 and J is TRBJ1-5, with D unclear. This receptor was identified in a woman in her twenties or thirties in good health. Material for sequencing was blood. In DNA form, the CDR3 reads TGCAGTGCTAGCTACAGCTTCCAAAATCAGCCCCAGCATTTT. Translated: CSASYSFQNQPQHF.